A selection of T cell receptor beta chains follows, all from one sample in a study of T cells in Graves' hyperthyroidism and ophthalmopathy. Via MiXCR, TCRdb re-called the multiplex PCR reads, giving one row per CDR3 protein. The sample holds roughly 170,000 distinct CDR3 sequences, 15% to 20% seen once. Sequenced: blood. Receptors originate from a woman aged 45-65 years with Graves' hyperthyroidism. Both conserved end residues are part of each CDR3. The D gene is left open where the match is weak. Some rows have no size entry. The others give once, few or many, or a class for an expanded clone.

abundance,j_gene,d_gene,v_gene,CDR3aa,CDR3nt
few,TRBJ2-2,TRBD1,TRBV5-5,CASSLAGQGANIGELFF,TGTGCCAGCAGCTTGGCGGGACAGGGGGCGAACATCGGGGAGCTGTTTTTT
NA,TRBJ1-4,NA,TRBV2,CASSDRGNFGKLFF,TGTGCCAGCAGTGATCGGGGCAACTTCGGAAAACTGTTTTTT
many,TRBJ2-7,TRBD1,TRBV11-3,CASSPGQGNEQYF,TGTGCCAGCAGTCCGGGACAGGGAAACGAGCAGTACTTC
NA,TRBJ1-5,NA,TRBV19,CASNSGLSNQPQHF,TGTGCCAGTAACTCAGGGTTGAGCAATCAGCCCCAGCATTTT
NA,TRBJ2-5,TRBD2,TRBV5-1,CASRRWTSGGAETQYF,TGCGCCAGCAGGCGATGGACTAGCGGGGGGGCGGAGACCCAGTACTTC
many,TRBJ2-5,NA,TRBV12-3/TRBV12-4,CASRPGIQETQYF,TGTGCCAGCAGGCCGGGAATCCAAGAGACCCAGTACTTC
many,TRBJ1-1,NA,TRBV7-9,CASSFRGAEAFF,TGTGCCAGCAGCTTCAGGGGCGCTGAAGCTTTCTTT
NA,TRBJ2-7,TRBD1,TRBV3-1,CASSQDQTGAGSYEQYF,TGCGCCAGCAGCCAAGATCAGACAGGGGCGGGGTCCTACGAGCAGTACTTC
many,TRBJ1-1,NA,TRBV27,CASSKQGTEAFF,TGTGCCAGCAGCAAGCAGGGCACTGAAGCTTTCTTT
many,TRBJ1-5,NA,TRBV19,CASSITVNQPQHF,TGTGCCAGTAGTATTACCGTGAATCAGCCCCAGCATTTT
NA,TRBJ2-1,NA,TRBV4-1,CASSQGQGEQFF,TGCGCCAGCAGCCAAGGTCAGGGTGAGCAGTTCTTC
NA,TRBJ2-1,NA,TRBV11-2,CASSLGHNNEQFF,TGTGCCAGCAGCTTAGGACATAACAATGAGCAGTTCTTC
few,TRBJ2-7,NA,TRBV3-1,CASSAPTSLYSYEQYF,TGTGCCAGCAGCGCGCCGACTAGTCTTTATTCCTACGAGCAGTACTTC
many,TRBJ1-2,NA,TRBV20-1,CSAPSWGGDYEFYGYTF,TGCAGTGCCCCTTCGTGGGGGGGGGACTACGAGTTCTATGGCTACACCTTC
many,TRBJ1-1,NA,TRBV14,CASSPTASTEAFF,TGTGCCAGCAGCCCGACAGCCTCCACTGAAGCTTTCTTT
many,TRBJ1-5,NA,TRBV6-1,CASSPPTGPQPQHF,TGTGCCAGCAGCCCCCCAACAGGGCCTCAGCCCCAGCATTTT
many,TRBJ2-3,NA,TRBV11-2,CASSFSFAGFTDTQYF,TGTGCCAGCAGCTTCTCGTTTGCGGGATTCACAGATACGCAGTATTTT
many,TRBJ1-2,NA,TRBV7-2,CASSFGGQVDGYTF,TGTGCCAGCAGCTTTGGGGGGCAGGTCGATGGCTACACCTTC
many,TRBJ2-7,NA,TRBV6-1,CASSEVSSYEQYF,TGTGCCAGCAGTGAAGTGTCCTCCTACGAGCAGTACTTC
many,TRBJ1-4,TRBD1,TRBV27,CASRRIGQAWYEKLFF,TGTGCCAGCAGAAGGATCGGACAGGCGTGGTATGAAAAACTGTTTTTT
many,TRBJ2-3,TRBD2,TRBV6-1,CASTLRRGRDTQYF,TGTGCCAGCACCCTAAGGCGGGGGAGGGATACGCAGTATTTT
many,TRBJ1-1,TRBD1,TRBV9,CASSVSPTGPSTEAFF,TGTGCCAGCAGCGTATCTCCGACAGGGCCGAGCACTGAAGCTTTCTTT
NA,TRBJ2-5,NA,TRBV2,CASRGVTGSETQYF,TGTGCCAGCAGGGGAGTAACAGGGAGTGAGACCCAGTACTTC
many,TRBJ2-2,TRBD1,TRBV5-1,CASSWGQNRTGELFF,TGCGCCAGCAGCTGGGGACAGAATCGAACCGGGGAGCTGTTTTTT
few,TRBJ2-2,TRBD2,TRBV7-3,CASSLVAGGPNTGELFF,TGTGCCAGCTCCTTGGTAGCGGGGGGGCCGAACACCGGGGAGCTGTTTTTT
many,TRBJ1-1,NA,TRBV5-6,CASSPGGFQNTEAFF,TGTGCCAGCAGCCCCGGGGGCTTCCAGAACACTGAAGCTTTCTTT
many,TRBJ1-1,NA,TRBV5-1,CASSFGGEMTEAFF,TGCGCCAGCAGCTTTGGTGGGGAAATGACTGAAGCTTTCTTT
NA,TRBJ1-1,TRBD1,TRBV27,CASSSTGQGDTEAFF,TGTGCCAGCAGTTCCACCGGACAGGGGGACACTGAAGCTTTCTTT
NA,TRBJ2-3,NA,TRBV19,CASSIGPDTQYF,TGTGCCAGTAGTATAGGGCCAGATACGCAGTATTTT